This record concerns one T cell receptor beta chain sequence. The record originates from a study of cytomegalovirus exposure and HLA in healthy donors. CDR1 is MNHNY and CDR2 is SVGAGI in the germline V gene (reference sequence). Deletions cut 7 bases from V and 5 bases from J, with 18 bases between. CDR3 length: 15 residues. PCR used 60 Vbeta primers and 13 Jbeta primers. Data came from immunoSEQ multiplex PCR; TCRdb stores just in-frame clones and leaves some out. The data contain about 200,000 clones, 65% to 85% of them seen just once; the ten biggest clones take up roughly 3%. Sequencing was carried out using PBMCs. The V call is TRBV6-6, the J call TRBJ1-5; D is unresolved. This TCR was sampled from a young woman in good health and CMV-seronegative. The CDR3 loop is CASTYGRRVHQPQHF. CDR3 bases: TGTGCCAGCACCTACGGGAGGAGGGTGCATCAGCCCCAGCATTTT.